These 15 T cell receptor beta chains came from one sample sequenced in a study of T cells in Graves' hyperthyroidism and ophthalmopathy. Authors of the study amplified TCR beta CDR3 regions from RNA transcripts. First-round RT-PCR targeting the TCR CDR3 was performed with the HTBI primer set. TCRdb re-derived calls from the multiplex PCR reads in MiXCR, one entry per CDR3 protein. The data show a few hundred thousand distinct CDR3 sequences, 18% seen once. Sequenced sample: blood. These TCRs come from a man younger than 35 with Graves' ophthalmopathy.

Turning to this clonotype: Being one base from a much bigger clone, this may be a read error. The conserved final phenylalanine or tryptophan is absent from the CDR3, which likely points to a read error. The genes are TRBV18 and TRBJ1-1, with no clear D. The germline gives CDR1 KGHSH, CDR2 LQKENI. The V gene lost 2 bases and the J gene lost 11 bases, with 12 bases spanning the gap. The length of the CDR3 is 12 residues. CDR3 protein: CASSPEGLMAFL. The CDR3 coding sequence is TGTGCCAGCTCACCAGAGGGCTTGATGGCTTTCCTT.

This clonotype was counted many times. V and J are TRBV7-9 and TRBJ1-1, with D unclear. Germline V gene sequence: CDR1 SEHNR, CDR2 FQNEAQ (reference sequence). V gave up 11 bases and J gave up 1 base, with 11 bases separating them. The CDR3 is made up of 12 amino acids. The CDR3 sequence is CALREANTEAFF. The DNA of the CDR3 is TGTGCCCTGAGGGAAGCGAACACTGAAGCTTTCTTT.

This clonotype was seen only a few times. The chain links TRBV6-1 to TRBJ1-3; perhaps TRBD1 as D (6 bases). The CDR3 extends over 13 amino acids. V was trimmed by 5 bases and J by 8 bases, leaving 13 bases between them. The germline V gene has CDR1 MNHNS and CDR2 SASEGT. CDR3 loop: CASSYQGTDTIYF. In DNA, the CDR3 is TGTGCCAGCAGTTATCAGGGGACGGACACCATATATTTT.

The chain joins TRBV10-3 to TRBJ1-4; D gene unclear. The V end was cut by 3 bases, the J end by 7 bases, with 9 bases between. CDR3 size: 13 residues. CDR1 is ENHRY and CDR2 is SYGVKD in the germline V gene. The CDR3 loop reads CAISEGYSEKLFF. For the CDR3, the DNA is TGTGCCATCAGTGAAGGGTATAGTGAAAAACTGTTTTTT.

This clonotype appeared many times. The CDR3 DNA follows: TGTGCCAGCACCGCACAGGGGGAGCAGTTCTTC. Translation: CASTAQGEQFF. The chain carries TRBV11-1 and TRBJ2-1; the match to TRBD1 covers 7 bases. The CDR3 covers 11 residues. Germline assignment: CDR1 SGHAT and CDR2 FQDESV (reference sequence). Germline trimming cut 7 bases from V and 10 bases from J; bases unmatched to any gene: 4.

V and J are TRBV11-2 and TRBJ1-2, with 12 bases identical to TRBD1. This CDR3 spans 14 amino acids. Germline V lookup: CDR1 SGHAT, CDR2 FQNNGV. Trimming cost V 5 bases and J 7 bases; bases outside gene matches: 5. CDR3 DNA: TGTGCCAGCAGCCGGGGACAGGGGGCGCGTGGCTACACCTTC. Amino acid sequence: CASSRGQGARGYTF.

This clonotype was detected only a few times. A much larger clone differs by one base, so this may be a read error. V is TRBV11-1 and J is TRBJ1-1; no clear D. Germline CDR1 is SGHAT and CDR2 is FQDESV (reference sequence). This CDR3 comprises 14 residues. The CDR3 here is CAGSLTLLKAEAFF. The CDR3 nucleotides read TGTGCCGGCAGCTTGACGCTCCTCAAGGCTGAAGCTTTCTTT.

This clonotype was counted ten times or more. The chain is built from TRBV2 and TRBJ2-1; weak D call: TRBD1 (6 bases). The CDR3 spans 14 residues. V dropped 10 bases and J dropped 2 bases, with 15 bases sitting between them. CDR1 and CDR2 from the germline V gene are SNHLY and FYNNEI. This chain's CDR3 is CAILRGLTYNEQFF. The DNA for the CDR3 is TGTGCCATCCTCAGGGGTTTGACCTACAATGAGCAGTTCTTC.

This clonotype appeared many times. The rearrangement links TRBV7-8 to TRBJ1-5; D is unresolved. This CDR3 is 14 amino acids long. V was pared by 4 bases and J by 2 bases, with 9 bases between. The germline V gene has CDR1 SGHVS and CDR2 FQNEAQ. The CDR3 sequence is CASSSPDGNQPQHF. In DNA, the CDR3 is TGTGCCAGCAGCTCCCCGGACGGCAATCAGCCCCAGCATTTT.

This clonotype occurred many times. The J gene is TRBJ2-5, the V gene TRBV2; D call uncertain. Germline V gives CDR1 SNHLY, CDR2 FYNNEI. Deletions cut 2 bases from V and 1 base from J, with 14 bases between. This CDR3 comprises 16 residues. The CDR3 protein is CASSESGLNPQETQYF. Written as DNA, the CDR3 is TGTGCCAGCAGTGAATCTGGGTTAAACCCCCAAGAGACCCAGTACTTC.

The V call is TRBV18, the J call TRBJ1-5; 7 bases line up with TRBD1. The CDR3 runs to 15 residues. CDR1 and CDR2 from the germline V gene are KGHSH and LQKENI. V was pared by 5 bases and J by 3 bases, with 7 bases of the junction left unmatched. The chain's CDR3 is CASSAGQADNQPQHF. The CDR3 coding sequence is TGTGCCAGCTCAGCTGGACAGGCCGACAATCAGCCCCAGCATTTT. The full variable domain, rest sourced from reference TRBV18 and TRBJ1-5, is NAGVMQNPRHLVRRRGQEARLRCSPMKGHSHVYWYRQLPEEGLKFMVYLQKENIIDESGMPKERFSAEFPKEGPSILRIQQVVRGDSAAYFCASSAGQADNQPQHFGDGTRLSIL.

The chain combines TRBV7-2 with TRBJ1-4; D is undetermined. Germline loops: CDR1 SGHTA, CDR2 FQGNSA. The V end was cut by 8 bases, the J end by 0 bases, with 13 bases between. CDR3 size: 15 residues. CDR3: CASSSQAATNEKLFF. CDR3 coding DNA: TGTGCCAGCTCCTCCCAGGCTGCAACTAATGAAAAACTGTTTTTT.

At least ten counts were recorded for this clonotype. This chain joins TRBV5-5 and TRBJ2-5; D remains unclear. Trimming shortened V by 1 base and J by 1 base, and 5 bases separated the two germline ends. Germline lookup yields CDR1 SGHKS and CDR2 YYEKEE (reference sequence). CDR3 size: 13 residues. CDR3 residues: CASSLWTQETQYF. The CDR3, as DNA: TGTGCCAGCAGCTTGTGGACCCAAGAGACCCAGTACTTC.

This clonotype has a count of ten or more. The chain carries TRBV20-1 and TRBJ1-1; D possibly corresponds to TRBD1 (5 bases). CDR1 is DFQATT and CDR2 is SNEGSKA in the germline V gene (reference sequence). The CDR3 is 15 amino acids. The ends were cut back, 1 base at V and 3 bases at J, with 15 bases in the middle. This CDR3 is CSARGGVGRYTEAFF. The CDR3 DNA reads as TGCAGTGCTAGAGGGGGGGTTGGACGGTACACTGAAGCTTTCTTT.

This clonotype was recorded at least ten times. The gene calls are TRBV28 and TRBJ1-5, with TRBD1 identical over 7 bases. This CDR3 region has 14 residues. Looked up from germline, CDR1 is MDHEN and CDR2 is SYDVKM. Germline trimming cut 2 bases from V and 3 bases from J; bases unmatched to any gene: 1. This CDR3 reads CASSLQGDNQPQHF. In DNA form, the CDR3 reads TGTGCCAGCAGTTTACAGGGGGACAATCAGCCCCAGCATTTT.